The rows below give T cell receptor beta chains drawn from one sample of a study of blood T cell repertoires in COVID-19. Sequencing was performed with immunoSEQ multiplex PCR; in TCRdb, only in-frame clones are kept and a portion is missing. The table lists some 110,000 clones, roughly 79% of them singletons. The sample comprised peripheral blood. The receptor source for this set is a woman in her seventies with acute or convalescent COVID-19. Both conserved end residues are part of each CDR3. D genes are given only for firm matches. Size values are once, few and many counts, or a class for expanded clones, and some rows have none.

j_call: TRBJ1-3; clone_size: .; v_call: TRBV7-8; d_call: .; cdr3_nt: TGTGCCAGCAGCCCGATCCCGGCGGGGGACTCTGGAAACACCATATATTTT; cdr3_aa: CASSPIPAGDSGNTIYF
j_call: TRBJ1-4; clone_size: .; v_call: TRBV6-6; d_call: .; cdr3_nt: TGTGCCAGCAGTCCCAAATTGACACGGATTGAAAAACTGTTTTTT; cdr3_aa: CASSPKLTRIEKLFF
j_call: TRBJ2-7; clone_size: .; v_call: TRBV28; d_call: TRBD1; cdr3_nt: TGTGCCAGCAGTTTGACAGGACAGGTCAGCTACGAGCAGTACTTC; cdr3_aa: CASSLTGQVSYEQYF
j_call: TRBJ2-1; clone_size: few; v_call: TRBV30; d_call: .; cdr3_nt: TGTGCCTGGAGTGTAAAAGGCGGTGAGCAGTTCTTC; cdr3_aa: CAWSVKGGEQFF
j_call: TRBJ1-1; clone_size: .; v_call: TRBV7-3; d_call: .; cdr3_nt: TGTGCCAGCAGCCTACTCGCGGGGGCGGAGGCTTTCTTT; cdr3_aa: CASSLLAGAEAFF
j_call: TRBJ2-2; clone_size: .; v_call: TRBV7-2; d_call: .; cdr3_nt: TGTGCCAGCAGCCCGAGGACAGTCGTGGTAACCGGGGAGCTGTTTTTT; cdr3_aa: CASSPRTVVVTGELFF
j_call: TRBJ1-2; clone_size: .; v_call: TRBV7-9; d_call: .; cdr3_nt: TGTGCCAGCAGCGGGTCGGAGTTGTCCTTC; cdr3_aa: CASSGSELSF
j_call: TRBJ1-3; clone_size: .; v_call: TRBV4-1; d_call: .; cdr3_nt: TGCGCCAGCAGCCAGGTCCCCGGGAGCTCTGGAAACACCATATATTTT; cdr3_aa: CASSQVPGSSGNTIYF
j_call: TRBJ2-1; clone_size: .; v_call: TRBV6-2/TRBV6-3; d_call: TRBD2; cdr3_nt: TGTGCCAGCACTTACGGCCTAGCGGGAAATGAGCAGTTCTTC; cdr3_aa: CASTYGLAGNEQFF
j_call: TRBJ1-2; clone_size: .; v_call: TRBV4-3; d_call: TRBD1; cdr3_nt: TGCGCCAGCAGCCAAGACAGGACAGGCGGCTACACCTTC; cdr3_aa: CASSQDRTGGYTF
j_call: TRBJ1-2; clone_size: .; v_call: TRBV10-3; d_call: .; cdr3_nt: TGTGCCATCAGTGAGTTTGAGGAGTTCTCTGGCTACACCTTC; cdr3_aa: CAISEFEEFSGYTF
j_call: TRBJ1-6; clone_size: .; v_call: TRBV11-2; d_call: .; cdr3_nt: TGTGCCAGCAGCTTAGGGGCCCCCTATAATTCACCCCTCCACTTT; cdr3_aa: CASSLGAPYNSPLHF
j_call: TRBJ2-1; clone_size: .; v_call: TRBV7-3; d_call: .; cdr3_nt: TGTGCCAGCAGCTTAGGGGCGTCCCTCAGCTCCTACAATGAGCAGTTCTTC; cdr3_aa: CASSLGASLSSYNEQFF
j_call: TRBJ2-3; clone_size: .; v_call: TRBV5-4; d_call: TRBD2; cdr3_nt: TGTGCCAGCAGCTTGGCGACTAGCTTCTCAGATACGCAGTATTTT; cdr3_aa: CASSLATSFSDTQYF
j_call: TRBJ2-7; clone_size: .; v_call: TRBV19; d_call: TRBD1; cdr3_nt: TGTGCCAGTAGTTTCGGGACAGGGTCTGACTACGAGCAGTACTTC; cdr3_aa: CASSFGTGSDYEQYF
j_call: TRBJ2-2; clone_size: .; v_call: TRBV20-1; d_call: TRBD2; cdr3_nt: TGCAGTGCTAGTCGGCTAGCGGGAGGAACCGGGGAGCTGTTTTTT; cdr3_aa: CSASRLAGGTGELFF
j_call: TRBJ1-6; clone_size: .; v_call: TRBV7-9; d_call: TRBD1; cdr3_nt: TGTGCCAGCAGCTTTTCCCACAGGGGGCCTTCACCCCTCCACTTT; cdr3_aa: CASSFSHRGPSPLHF
j_call: TRBJ2-1; clone_size: .; v_call: TRBV7-3; d_call: .; cdr3_nt: TGTGCCAGCAGCCCGGGATACAATGAGCAGTTCTTC; cdr3_aa: CASSPGYNEQFF
j_call: TRBJ1-3; clone_size: .; v_call: TRBV6-5; d_call: .; cdr3_nt: TGTGCCAGCAGGGAGGGGAACTCTGGAAACACCATATATTTT; cdr3_aa: CASREGNSGNTIYF
j_call: TRBJ1-1; clone_size: once; v_call: TRBV7-2; d_call: .; cdr3_nt: TGTGCCAGCAGCTTCTTTCCCGAAGCTTTCTTT; cdr3_aa: CASSFFPEAFF